This TCR beta chain was identified in a study of regulatory T cells in long-lasting Graves disease. Time point reported: persistent/refractory GD, antithyroid drugs over 5 years with positive TRAb. RNA extracted from PBMCs served as the sequencing template. Sequencing libraries for TCR beta were prepared with iRepertoire HTBI primers and Arm-PCR of CDR3 regions. TCRdb called the multiplex PCR reads again in MiXCR, with one record for every CDR3 protein. The sample includes hundreds of thousands of distinct CDR3 sequences, around 20% seen only once; the top ten take 7% to 9.5%. In this sample, this clonotype turned up once. Germline V gene lookup returns CDR1 PRHDT and CDR2 FYEKMQ (reference sequence). V lost 1 base and J lost 2; bases outside the gene matches: 8. There are 16 residues in the CDR3.

This material consisted of peripheral blood mononuclear cells (PBMCs), taken when the disease was refractory, from a patient treated with antithyroid drugs. This TCR came from a female donor with Graves disease. The chain employs TRBV13 and TRBJ2-7; 7 positions match TRBD1. The CDR3 region has the DNA TGTGCCAGCAGCTTAGCGGGGACAGAACCTACCTACGAGCAGTACTTC. It yields the protein CASSLAGTEPTYEQYF.